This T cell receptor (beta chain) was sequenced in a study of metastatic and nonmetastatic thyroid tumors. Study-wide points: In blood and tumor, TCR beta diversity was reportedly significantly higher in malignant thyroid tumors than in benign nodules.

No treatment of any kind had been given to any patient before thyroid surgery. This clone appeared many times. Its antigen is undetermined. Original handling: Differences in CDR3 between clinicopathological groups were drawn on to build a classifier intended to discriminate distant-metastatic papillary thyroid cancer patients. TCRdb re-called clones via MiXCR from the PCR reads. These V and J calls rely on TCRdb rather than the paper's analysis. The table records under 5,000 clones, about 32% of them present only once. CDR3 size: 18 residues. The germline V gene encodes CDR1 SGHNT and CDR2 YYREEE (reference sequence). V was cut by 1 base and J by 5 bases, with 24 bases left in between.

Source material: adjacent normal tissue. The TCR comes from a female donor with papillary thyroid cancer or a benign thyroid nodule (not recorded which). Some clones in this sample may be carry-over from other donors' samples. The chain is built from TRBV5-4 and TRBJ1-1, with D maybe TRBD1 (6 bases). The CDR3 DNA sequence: TGTGCCAGCAGCTTGTTAGCCGATAGTGGGGGCGGGTTTACTGAAGCTTTCTTT. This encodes CASSLLADSGGGFTEAFF.